Listed here is a single T cell receptor beta chain. This clone was seen a few times. Its antigen is currently not known. No much larger clone is present one base from it, and per-base qualities are unavailable. No treatment had been received by any patient before thyroid surgery. Patient clinical samples collected from about 2012 to 2018 were retrospectively analysed using T-cell receptor beta sequencing. The sample belongs to a study of metastatic and nonmetastatic thyroid tumors (dated by TCRdb to about 2020). General notes on the study: Repertoires from peripheral blood and from tumor or nodule tissue samples of malignant and benign thyroid patients were compared.

Library generation was performed with PCR. For sequencing, an Illumina HiSeq 4000 was employed. High-throughput sequencing was used to profile the TCR beta-chain CDR3 region of each patient. The paper's processing steps were these. CDR3 differences across clinicopathological groups were used to build a classifier for discriminating distant-metastatic papillary thyroid cancer patients. The Shannon index was used to assess repertoire diversity, and the Morisita-Horn index was used to assess tumor-blood repertoire similarity. TCRdb cleaned the public reads at Q25 with fastp, built clones with MiXCR and kept in-frame beta chains. The V and J calls follow TCRdb's processing rather than the paper's. For this sample there are about 24,000 clones; more than 20% appear just once. Jointly, the top ten make up 12% of the sample. General conclusions and limits of the study: TCR beta diversity was reported as significantly higher in malignant tumors than in benign nodules, in both blood and tumor samples.

Trimming takes 6 bases off V and 6 bases off J; junction bases not matched to a gene: 9. Including cysteine and phenylalanine, the CDR3 has 15 amino acids. Only the CDR3 region is kept as DNA, spanning 45 bases read in frame from base 1. This clonotype was obtained from a male donor with papillary thyroid cancer or a benign thyroid nodule (not recorded which). Some clones in this sample may be carry-over from other donors' samples. Sequencing was performed on tumor tissue. This chain joins TRBV12-3 or TRBV12-4 to TRBJ1-4; TRBD1 lines up with 8 middle nucleotides. The CDR3 protein: CASSLPGQGDEKLFF. The DNA sequence is given as TGTGCCAGCAGCCTCCCAGGACAGGGTGATGAAAAACTGTTTTTT.